The subject of this entry is one T cell receptor beta chain. Its antigen remains unknown. Documented time point: after neoadjuvant nivolumab, at surgical resection. Using immunoSEQ multiplex PCR, the repertoire was profiled, and TCRdb retains in-frame clones only, with some absent. The table lists about 42,000 clones, 77% of them singletons. CDR3 length: 11 residues. The V gene lost 4 bases and the J gene lost 5 bases, with 8 bases spanning the gap. The germline gives CDR1 SQVTM, CDR2 ANQGSEA. The entry originates in a study of neoadjuvant anti-PD-1 for oral cavity cancer. On the study more broadly: Patients without progression received a fourth nivolumab dose around day 43, then surgical resection on days 50-56. Findings of the study overall: Only a few patients per response group were TCR-analyzed; validation needed. Non-responders to neoadjuvant nivolumab had significantly more clonal PBMC T cells than responders. Pretreatment Treg/Th17 ratio correlated inversely with post-treatment tumor clonality.

Source: PBMCs, taken after nivolumab (anti-PD-1) treatment. This TCR was sampled from a person aged 40 to 85 with oral cavity squamous cell carcinoma. The V and J genes are TRBV29-1 and TRBJ1-1, with D maybe TRBD1 (5 bases). The CDR3 region is CSVVRGTEAFF. The CDR3 region has the DNA TGCAGCGTTGTGAGGGGAACTGAAGCTTTCTTT.